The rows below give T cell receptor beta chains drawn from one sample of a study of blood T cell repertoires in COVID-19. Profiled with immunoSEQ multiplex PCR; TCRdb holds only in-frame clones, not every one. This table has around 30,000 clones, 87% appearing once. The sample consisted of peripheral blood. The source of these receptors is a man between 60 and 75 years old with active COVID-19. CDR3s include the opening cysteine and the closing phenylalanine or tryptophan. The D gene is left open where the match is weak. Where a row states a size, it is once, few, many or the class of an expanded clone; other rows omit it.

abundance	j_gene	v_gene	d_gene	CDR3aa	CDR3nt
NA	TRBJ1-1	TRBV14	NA	CASSKGGGTYTEAFF	TGTGCCAGCAGCAAAGGGGGAGGGACATACACTGAAGCTTTCTTT
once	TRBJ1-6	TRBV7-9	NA	CASSPQLTGLGSPLHF	TGTGCCAGCAGCCCTCAACTTACAGGGTTGGGTTCACCCCTCCACTTT
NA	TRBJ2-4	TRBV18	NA	CASSPQGGDLAKNIQYF	TGTGCCAGCTCACCACAAGGCGGGGACCTGGCCAAAAACATTCAGTACTTC
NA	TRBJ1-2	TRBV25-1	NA	CASSESGGRRGYGYTF	TGTGCCAGCAGTGAAAGCGGGGGGCGCCGGGGTTATGGCTACACCTTC
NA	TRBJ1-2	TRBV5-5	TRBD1	CASSLDRGGYTF	TGTGCCAGCAGCCTTGACAGGGGTGGCTACACCTTC
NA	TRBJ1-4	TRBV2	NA	CASSPAPGGEKLFF	TGTGCCAGCAGTCCGGCCCCGGGGGGAGAAAAACTGTTTTTT
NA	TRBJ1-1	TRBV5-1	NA	CASSLDSVHTEAFF	TGCGCCAGCAGCTTGGATTCGGTTCACACTGAAGCTTTCTTT
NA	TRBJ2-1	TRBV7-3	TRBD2	CASRENLAGGYEQFF	TGTGCCAGCAGAGAAAACTTAGCGGGAGGCTATGAGCAGTTCTTC
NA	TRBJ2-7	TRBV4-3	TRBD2	CASSTRLAGAYEQYF	TGCGCCAGCAGCACCCGACTAGCGGGAGCCTACGAGCAGTACTTC
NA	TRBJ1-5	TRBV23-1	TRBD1	CASSHIARGQNQPQHF	TGCGCCAGCAGTCACATAGCCAGGGGGCAGAATCAGCCCCAGCATTTT
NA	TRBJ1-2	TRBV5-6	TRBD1	CASSFGGQGYGYTF	TGTGCCAGCAGCTTTGGGGGACAGGGCTATGGCTACACCTTC
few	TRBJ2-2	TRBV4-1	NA	CASSQVNMGLDTGELFF	TGCGCCAGCAGCCAAGTTAATATGGGGCTGGACACCGGGGAGCTGTTTTTT
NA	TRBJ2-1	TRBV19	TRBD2	CASSTVAGVRYNEQFF	TGTGCCAGTAGTACGGTAGCGGGAGTGAGGTACAATGAGCAGTTCTTC
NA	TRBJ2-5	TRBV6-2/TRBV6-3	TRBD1	CASSPLRDRGLRGAGETQYF	TGTGCCAGCAGTCCCCTGCGGGACAGGGGACTTCGGGGGGCGGGAGAGACCCAGTACTTC
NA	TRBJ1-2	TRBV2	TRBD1	CASKPTGTDYGYTF	TGTGCCAGCAAGCCTACCGGGACAGATTATGGCTACACCTTC
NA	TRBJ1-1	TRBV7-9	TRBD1	CASTLGQGSTEAFF	TGTGCCAGCACCCTCGGACAGGGAAGCACTGAAGCTTTCTTT
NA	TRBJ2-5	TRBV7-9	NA	CASSRTGETQYF	TGTGCCAGCAGCCGCACCGGAGAGACCCAGTACTTC
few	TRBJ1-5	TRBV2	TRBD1	CASSPQGARSNQPQHF	TGTGCCAGCAGTCCACAGGGGGCTCGGAGCAATCAGCCCCAGCATTTT
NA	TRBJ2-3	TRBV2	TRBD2	CASSGPSGRTDTQYF	TGTGCCAGCAGTGGACCTAGCGGGAGAACAGATACGCAGTATTTT
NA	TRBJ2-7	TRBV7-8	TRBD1	CASSSTRTGAEQYF	TGTGCCAGCAGCTCCACCCGGACAGGGGCCGAGCAGTACTTC
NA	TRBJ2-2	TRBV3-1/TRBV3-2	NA	CASSLLGAGELFF	TGTGCCAGCAGCCTGCTAGGAGCCGGGGAGCTGTTTTTT
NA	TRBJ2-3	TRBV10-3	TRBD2	CAISDSSGGRGTQYF	TGTGCCATCAGTGATTCCAGCGGGGGGCGGGGTACGCAGTATTTT
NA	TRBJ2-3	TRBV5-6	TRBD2	CASSFAGGPIYTQYF	TGTGCCAGCAGTTTTGCGGGGGGGCCTATATATACGCAGTATTTT
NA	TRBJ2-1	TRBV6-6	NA	CASRPQTNEQFF	TGTGCCAGCAGACCACAGACGAATGAGCAGTTCTTC
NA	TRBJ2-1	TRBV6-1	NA	CASSEWPSRSEQFF	TGTGCCAGCAGTGAATGGCCTAGTCGCAGTGAGCAGTTCTTC
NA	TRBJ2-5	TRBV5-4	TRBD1	CASSLQTGAGKTQYF	TGTGCCAGCAGCCTCCAGACAGGGGCGGGAAAGACCCAGTACTTC
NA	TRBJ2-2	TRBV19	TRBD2	CAAERGSGGVGTGELFF	TGTGCCGCTGAACGGGGTAGCGGGGGCGTGGGCACCGGGGAGCTGTTTTTT
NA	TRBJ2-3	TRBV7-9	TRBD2	CASSGPGTSSTDTQYF	TGTGCCAGCAGCGGACCCGGGACTAGCAGCACAGATACGCAGTATTTT
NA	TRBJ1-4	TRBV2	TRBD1	CASRWQGAEKLFF	TGTGCCAGCAGGTGGCAGGGGGCCGAAAAACTGTTTTTT
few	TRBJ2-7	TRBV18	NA	CASSPARSYEQYF	TGTGCCAGCTCACCGGCTCGATCCTACGAGCAGTACTTC
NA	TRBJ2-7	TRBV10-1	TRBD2	CASTLGLAGNEQYF	TGCGCCAGCACCTTAGGACTAGCGGGGAACGAGCAGTACTTC
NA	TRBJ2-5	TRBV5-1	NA	CASSLVGGAEETQYF	TGCGCCAGCAGCTTGGTTGGGGGGGCCGAGGAGACCCAGTACTTC
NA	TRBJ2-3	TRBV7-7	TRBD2	CASSFGAGGSDTQYF	TGTGCTAGCAGCTTTGGAGCGGGAGGGTCAGATACGCAGTATTTT
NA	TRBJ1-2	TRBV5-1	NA	CASSLDITADGYTF	TGCGCCAGCAGCTTGGATATCACGGCGGATGGCTACACCTTC
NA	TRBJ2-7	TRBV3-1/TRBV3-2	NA	CASSRDSDEQYF	TGTGCCAGCAGCCGGGACTCCGACGAGCAGTACTTC
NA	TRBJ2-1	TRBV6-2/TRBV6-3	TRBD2	CASSATSGRATTTYNEQFF	TGTGCCAGCAGTGCGACTAGCGGGAGGGCTACCACTACCTACAATGAGCAGTTCTTC
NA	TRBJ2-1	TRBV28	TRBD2	CASSRLAGGPGNEQFF	TGTGCCAGCAGCCGACTAGCGGGAGGGCCGGGCAATGAGCAGTTCTTC